The 28 T cell receptor beta chains given below trace back to one sample, sequenced in a study of somatic mutations in cytotoxic T cells in rheumatoid arthritis. TCRdb's copy holds only in-frame clones and misses some; the assay was immunoSEQ multiplex PCR. The sample contains 15,000 to 20,000 clones, roughly 75% of which appear only once. What was sequenced was CD8+ T cells sorted from blood. The source is an adult with rheumatoid arthritis.

This chain links TRBV27 with TRBJ2-5; 8 bases map to TRBD1. Looked up from germline, CDR1 is MNHEY and CDR2 is SMNVEV (reference sequence). Trimming cost V 4 bases and J 5 bases; bases outside gene matches: 3. This CDR3 has 13 residues. CDR3 nucleotides: TGTGCCAGCAGTTCCCAGGGGGCCGAGACCCAGTACTTC. The encoded protein is CASSSQGAETQYF.

The chain recombines TRBV30 with TRBJ2-7; 10 bases fit TRBD1. Germline V CDR1 and CDR2: GTSNPN, SVGIG (reference sequence). The CDR3 length is 14 residues. V lost 2 bases and J lost 4; bases outside the gene matches: 5. Here the CDR3 reads CAWSRGTGAYEQYF. The CDR3 region has the DNA TGTGCCTGGAGTAGGGGGACAGGGGCGTACGAGCAGTACTTC. Combining the CDR3 with reference TRBV30 and TRBJ2-7 gives the whole variable domain SQTIHQWPATLVQPVGSPLSLECTVEGTSNPNLYWYRQAAGRGLQLLFYSVGIGQISSEVPQNLSASRPQDRQFILSSKKLLLSDSGFYLCAWSRGTGAYEQYFGPGTRLTVT.

The CDR3 coding sequence is TGTGCCAGCAGCTTAGGCAGCTCCTACGAGCAGTACTTC. It encodes CASSLGSSYEQYF. The V gene is TRBV13, the J gene TRBJ2-7; no firm D call. Germline V gives CDR1 PRHDT, CDR2 FYEKMQ (reference sequence). CDR3 length: 13 residues. With 0 bases removed from V and 0 bases from J, the gap between germline ends came to 3 bases. Based on the CDR3 plus reference TRBV13 and TRBJ2-7, the full variable domain is AAGVIQSPRHLIKEKRETATLKCYPIPRHDTVYWYQQGPGQDPQFLISFYEKMQSDKGSIPDRFSAQQFSDYHSELNMSSLELGDSALYFCASSLGSSYEQYFGPGTRLTVT.

The chain recombines TRBV6-4 with TRBJ2-6, with D unresolved. V was shortened by 5 bases and J by 0 bases, with 8 bases between the two germline ends. Germline loops: CDR1 MRHNA, CDR2 SNTAGT. The CDR3 runs 15 residues. This CDR3 is CASSQESSGANVLTF. For the CDR3, the DNA is TGTGCCAGCAGTCAGGAAAGCTCTGGGGCCAACGTCCTGACTTTC.

The chain links TRBV30 to TRBJ1-5; D call uncertain. Trimming took off 0 bases at V and 5 bases at J, with 8 bases between the two ends. Germline CDR1 GTSNPN, CDR2 SVGIG (reference sequence). The CDR3 is 13 amino acids. In nucleotides, the CDR3 is TGTGCCTGGAGTGTAGGAGAAGATCAGCCCCAGCATTTT. It is translated as CAWSVGEDQPQHF.

The chain joins TRBV28 to TRBJ2-3; 14 bases match TRBD2. With V trimmed by 5 bases and J by 4 bases, 5 bases remained unmatched. The CDR3 spans 16 residues. Per the germline V gene, CDR1 is MDHEN and CDR2 is SYDVKM. Written as DNA, the CDR3 is TGTGCCAGCAGTCTGACTAGCGGGAGGGCCGCAGATACGCAGTATTTT. This sequence encodes CASSLTSGRAADTQYF.

The chain has TRBV10-3 and TRBJ2-2, with 14 nucleotides matching TRBD2. V gave up 8 bases and J gave up 7 bases; unmatched junction bases: 9. Germline lookup yields CDR1 ENHRY and CDR2 SYGVKD. The CDR3 has 16 amino acids. This CDR3 is CAIYGGTSGRIGELFF. Written as DNA, the CDR3 is TGTGCCATCTATGGGGGGACTAGCGGGAGAATCGGGGAGCTGTTTTTT.

The chain links TRBV27 to TRBJ2-7, with a tentative D call TRBD2 (5 bases). The CDR3 has 14 amino acids. From germline, CDR1 is MNHEY and CDR2 SMNVEV (reference sequence). Trimming shortened V by 1 base and J by 3 bases, and 10 bases separated the two germline ends. This CDR3 reads CASSLWGRGYEQYF. The CDR3 region has the DNA TGTGCCAGCAGTTTATGGGGTCGGGGCTACGAGCAGTACTTC.

The rearrangement joins TRBV11-1 to TRBJ1-1; D remains ambiguous. CDR1 is SGHAT and CDR2 is FQDESV in the germline V gene (reference sequence). The CDR3 spans 13 residues. V was cut by 5 bases and J by 3 bases, with 10 bases left in between. Here the CDR3 DNA reads TGTGCCAGCAGCGCCGGGGAGGACACTGAAGCTTTCTTT. As protein: CASSAGEDTEAFF. Full variable domain (missing parts from reference TRBV11-1 and TRBJ1-1): EAEVAQSPRYKITEKSQAVAFWCDPISGHATLYWYRQILGQGPELLVQFQDESVVDDSQLPKDRFSAERLKGVDSTLKIQPAELGDSAMYLCASSAGEDTEAFFGQGTRLTVV.

The genes are TRBV15 and TRBJ2-4; 10 bases match TRBD1. The CDR3 has 14 residues. Germline V gene lookup returns CDR1 LNHNV and CDR2 YYDKDF (reference sequence). V gave up 1 base and J gave up 8 bases; unmatched junction bases: 2. CDR3 in amino acids: CATSRGQGAHIQYF. The CDR3 DNA follows: TGTGCCACCAGCAGAGGACAGGGGGCACACATTCAGTACTTC.

The chain has TRBV5-1 and TRBJ1-1; D unclear. Per germline, CDR1 SGHRS and CDR2 YFSETQ. Trimming took off 1 base at V and 1 base at J, with 8 bases between the two ends. The CDR3 length is 14 residues. The CDR3 nucleotides are TGCGCCAGCAGCTTGAATCCGGGGAACACTGAAGCTTTCTTT. This codes for CASSLNPGNTEAFF.

The gene calls are TRBV4-1 and TRBJ1-4; the D gene is possibly TRBD1 (5 bases). Trimming shortened V by 3 bases and J by 3 bases, and 14 bases separated the two germline ends. Germline values: CDR1 MGHRA, CDR2 YSYEKL. This CDR3 has 16 residues. Written as DNA, the CDR3 is TGCGCCAGCAGCCACCCCGACCGGGGGGCTAATGAAAAACTGTTTTTT. It encodes CASSHPDRGANEKLFF.

The chain has TRBV6-5 and TRBJ1-1; unclear D gene. V lost 4 bases and J lost 0, with 9 bases in between. CDR1 and CDR2 (germline): MNHEY, SVGAGI. The CDR3 extends over 14 amino acids. CDR3 protein: CASSFRRVNTEAFF. The CDR3 nucleotides read TGTGCCAGCAGTTTCCGACGGGTGAACACTGAAGCTTTCTTT.

The V and J genes are TRBV11-2 and TRBJ2-1; 11 bases match TRBD2. This CDR3 region has 16 residues. The junction had 3 bases not matched to a gene; V was cut back by 3 bases and J by 2 bases. Germline V CDR1 and CDR2: SGHAT, FQNNGV. The CDR3 reads CASSFELAGAYNEQFF. The CDR3 region has the DNA TGTGCCAGCAGCTTTGAACTAGCGGGAGCCTACAATGAGCAGTTCTTC.

This clone turned up a few times. The V gene is TRBV7-9, the J gene TRBJ1-6; no reliable D call. CDR3 length equals 17 residues. Germline V gene sequence: CDR1 SEHNR, CDR2 FQNEAQ (reference sequence). Trimming pared 1 base from V and 5 bases from J, leaving 15 bases between. The CDR3 sequence is CASSLEVGGGDNSPLHF. CDR3 in DNA: TGTGCCAGCAGCTTAGAAGTGGGCGGAGGTGATAATTCACCCCTCCACTTT. The full variable domain, completed using reference TRBV7-9 and TRBJ1-6, is DTGVSQNPRHKITKRGQNVTFRCDPISEHNRLYWYRQTLGQGPEFLTYFQNEAQLEKSRLLSDRFSAERPKGSFSTLEIQRTEQGDSAMYLCASSLEVGGGDNSPLHFGNGTRLTVT.

V gene TRBV7-8 combines with J gene TRBJ2-3, with unresolved D. V was trimmed by 2 bases and J by 6 bases, leaving 15 bases between them. Germline lookup yields CDR1 SGHVS and CDR2 FQNEAQ. The CDR3 runs to 15 residues. The CDR3 DNA reads as TGTGCCAGCAGCTTATTTAGCTCGTTTGCGGATACGCAGTATTTT. Translation gives CASSLFSSFADTQYF.

V usage is TRBV28 and J usage is TRBJ2-5; 10 nucleotides match TRBD1. The CDR3 contains 16 residues. V was pared by 4 bases and J by 5 bases, with 10 bases of the junction left unmatched. Looked up from germline, CDR1 is MDHEN and CDR2 is SYDVKM. The CDR3 DNA follows: TGTGCCAGCAGTTCACCCGACAGGGGGCCCCGGGAGACCCAGTACTTC. It translates to CASSSPDRGPRETQYF.

This clone occurred once. The J gene is TRBJ2-5, the V gene TRBV2; possibly TRBD1 for D (5 bases). With 2 bases removed from V and 0 bases from J, the gap between germline ends came to 10 bases. The CDR3 extends over 15 amino acids. CDR1 is SNHLY and CDR2 is FYNNEI in the germline V gene. CDR3 amino acids: CASSEPRQNQETQYF. In nucleotides, the CDR3 is TGTGCCAGCAGTGAACCTCGACAGAACCAAGAGACCCAGTACTTC.

This clone was seen only a few times. The chain recombines TRBV19 with TRBJ1-1; possibly TRBD1 for D (5 bases). Trimming left V 4 bases short and J 6 bases short, with 9 bases between. The CDR3 is made up of 12 amino acids. Germline CDR1 and CDR2: LNHDA and SQIVND (reference sequence). CDR3 residues: CASSTGEPEAFF. The DNA for the CDR3 is TGTGCCAGTAGTACGGGGGAGCCTGAAGCTTTCTTT. Complete variable domain (other parts from reference TRBV19 and TRBJ1-1): DGGITQSPKYLFRKEGQNVTLSCEQNLNHDAMYWYRQDPGQGLRLIYYSQIVNDFQKGDIAEGYSVSREKKESFPLTVTSAQKNPTAFYLCASSTGEPEAFFGQGTRLTVV.

This clone was seen a handful of times. The V and J genes are TRBV7-8 and TRBJ2-5; no definite D call. CDR3 length: 13 residues. V was shortened by 2 bases and J by 5 bases, with 9 bases between the two germline ends. Germline V lookup: CDR1 SGHVS, CDR2 FQNEAQ. This CDR3 is CASSLQARETQYF. The DNA of the CDR3 is TGTGCCAGCAGCTTACAGGCCCGGGAGACCCAGTACTTC.

The chain carries TRBV2 and TRBJ2-2, with 13 nucleotides matching TRBD2. The CDR3 spans 16 residues. The germline gives CDR1 SNHLY, CDR2 FYNNEI. V trimming: 7 bases; J trimming: 6 bases; junction bases outside the gene matches: 8. The CDR3 DNA is TGTGCCAGCAATTGGCGGACTAGCGGGAGTTCCGGGGAGCTGTTTTTT. It translates to CASNWRTSGSSGELFF.

This rearrangement joins TRBV29-1 to TRBJ1-2; 8 nucleotides agree with TRBD1. CDR1 SQVTM and CDR2 ANQGSEA come from the germline V gene. After removal of 0 bases from V and 1 base from J, the junction contained 7 bases not matched to a gene. The CDR3 sequence is 16 residues long. This chain's CDR3 is CSVEEHSDRGNYGYTF. CDR3 in DNA: TGCAGCGTTGAAGAGCACTCCGACAGGGGTAACTATGGCTACACCTTC.

The rearrangement links TRBV4-1 to TRBJ2-7; TRBD2 might be the D (6 bases). The CDR3 has 16 residues. Germline CDR1 and CDR2: MGHRA and YSYEKL. Trimming cost V 0 bases and J 1 base, with 13 bases left between them. This chain's CDR3 is CASSQELGTFSYEQYF. CDR3 sequence (DNA): TGCGCCAGCAGCCAAGAATTGGGGACTTTTTCCTACGAGCAGTACTTC.

The J gene is TRBJ2-7, the V gene TRBV4-2; D possibly matches TRBD1 or TRBD2 (6 bases each). Germline-derived CDR1 and CDR2 are LGHNA and YNFKEQ. V gave up 5 bases and J gave up 4 bases, with 15 bases separating them. The CDR3 sequence is 14 residues long. CDR3 sequence (DNA): TGTGCCAGCAGCAGTAGGGGGGAGACGTACGAGCAGTACTTC. Amino acids: CASSSRGETYEQYF.

The rearrangement joins TRBV10-2 to TRBJ2-3; D is undetermined. CDR3 length equals 12 residues. CDR1 and CDR2 (germline): WSHSY, SAAADI. The V gene lost 5 bases and the J gene lost 0 bases, with 3 bases spanning the gap. The CDR3, as DNA: TGCGCCAGCAGTTCTAGCACAGATACGCAGTATTTT. It is translated as CASSSSTDTQYF.

The chain is built from TRBV7-8 and TRBJ2-7; possibly TRBD1 or TRBD2 for D (5 bases each). The CDR3 loop spans 15 amino acids. In germline, CDR1 is SGHVS, CDR2 FQNEAQ. Trimming cost V 3 bases and J 0 bases, with 12 bases left between them. Here the CDR3 reads CASSFGASASYEQYF. DNA for the CDR3: TGTGCCAGCAGCTTCGGGGCGTCTGCCTCCTACGAGCAGTACTTC.

This clone was seen a few times. The chain is built from TRBV6-1 and TRBJ2-7; TRBD1 matches 9 bases. The CDR3 consists of 14 residues. J lost 6 bases, V lost 6 bases, and 9 bases had no gene match. Germline lookup yields CDR1 MNHNS and CDR2 SASEGT. CDR3 nucleotide sequence: TGTGCCAGCAGAGGGACAGGGTCGATCGGCGAGCAGTACTTC. This codes for CASRGTGSIGEQYF.

This clone was observed a single time. The chain joins TRBV10-1 to TRBJ2-2; the D is unclear. The CDR3 loop spans 15 amino acids. Trimming took off 2 bases at V and 6 bases at J, with 13 bases between the two ends. From germline, CDR1 is WNHNN and CDR2 SYGVQD (reference sequence). The CDR3 here is CASSETKNRAGELFF. The CDR3 nucleotides are TGCGCCAGCAGTGAGACCAAGAATCGGGCCGGGGAGCTGTTTTTT.